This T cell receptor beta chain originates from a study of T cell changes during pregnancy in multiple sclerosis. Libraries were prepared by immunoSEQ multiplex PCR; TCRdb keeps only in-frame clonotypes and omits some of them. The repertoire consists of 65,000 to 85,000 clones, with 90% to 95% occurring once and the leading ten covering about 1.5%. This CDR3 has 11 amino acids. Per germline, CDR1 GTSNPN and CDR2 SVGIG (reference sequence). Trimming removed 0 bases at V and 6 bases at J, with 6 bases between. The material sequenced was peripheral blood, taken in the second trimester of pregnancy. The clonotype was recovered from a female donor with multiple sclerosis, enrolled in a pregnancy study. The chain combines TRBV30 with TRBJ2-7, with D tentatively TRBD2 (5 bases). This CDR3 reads CAWSVEGEQYF. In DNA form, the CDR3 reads TGTGCCTGGAGTGTAGAGGGCGAGCAGTACTTC.